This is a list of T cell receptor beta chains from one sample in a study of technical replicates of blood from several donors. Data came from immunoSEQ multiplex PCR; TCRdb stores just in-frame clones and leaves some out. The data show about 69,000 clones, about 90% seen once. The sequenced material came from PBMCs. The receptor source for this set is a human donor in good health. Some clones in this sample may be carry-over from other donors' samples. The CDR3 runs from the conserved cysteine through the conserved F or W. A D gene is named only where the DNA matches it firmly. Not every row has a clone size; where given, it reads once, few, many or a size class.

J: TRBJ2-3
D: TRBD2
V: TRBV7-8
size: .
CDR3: CASSFNTGGGLDTQYF
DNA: TGTGCCAGCAGCTTTAATACGGGCGGGGGTCTCGATACGCAGTATTTT

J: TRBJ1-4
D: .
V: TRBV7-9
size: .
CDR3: CASSPGVEYTNEKLFF
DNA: TGTGCCAGCAGCCCCGGGGTGGAGTACACTAATGAAAAACTGTTTTTT

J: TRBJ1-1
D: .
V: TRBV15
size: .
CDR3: CATSRVYTGIGGEAFF
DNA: TGTGCCACCAGCAGAGTCTACACAGGGATTGGGGGTGAAGCTTTCTTT

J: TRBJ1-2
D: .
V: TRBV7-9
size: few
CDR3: CASRALGVSYTF
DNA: TGTGCCAGCAGGGCCCTAGGGGTTAGCTACACCTTC

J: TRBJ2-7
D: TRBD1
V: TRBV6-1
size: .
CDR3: CANGTGLSSYEQYF
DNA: TGTGCCAACGGGACAGGACTAAGCTCCTACGAGCAGTACTTC

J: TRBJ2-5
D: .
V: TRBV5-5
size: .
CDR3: CASSLGAQVRETQYF
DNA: TGTGCCAGCAGCTTGGGGGCGCAGGTGAGAGAGACCCAGTACTTC

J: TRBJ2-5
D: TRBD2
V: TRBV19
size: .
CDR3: CASSARGRGDGETQYF
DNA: TGTGCCAGTAGTGCCAGAGGGCGGGGGGATGGGGAGACCCAGTACTTC

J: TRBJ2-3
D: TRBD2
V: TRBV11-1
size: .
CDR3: CASSLGPSGGTDTQYF
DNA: TGTGCCAGCAGCTTAGGTCCTAGCGGTGGCACAGATACGCAGTATTTT

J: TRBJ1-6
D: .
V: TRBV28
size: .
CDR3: CASSFERSSSYNSPLHF
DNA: TGTGCCAGCAGTTTCGAACGCTCGAGCTCCTATAATTCACCCCTCCACTTT

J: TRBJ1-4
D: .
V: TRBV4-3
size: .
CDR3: CASSRSETGFAEKLFF
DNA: TGCGCCAGCAGCCGAAGTGAAACGGGATTTGCTGAAAAACTGTTTTTT

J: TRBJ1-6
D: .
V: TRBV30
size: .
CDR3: CAWTRDSYNSPLHF
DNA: TGTGCCTGGACTCGTGACAGTTATAATTCACCCCTCCACTTT

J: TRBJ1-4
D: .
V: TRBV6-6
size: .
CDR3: CASRPLGQYNEKLFF
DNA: TGTGCCAGCAGGCCCCTAGGACAGTATAATGAAAAACTGTTTTTT

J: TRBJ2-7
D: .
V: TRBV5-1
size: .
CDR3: CASRSAYEQYF
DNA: TGCGCCAGCAGGTCCGCCTACGAGCAGTACTTC

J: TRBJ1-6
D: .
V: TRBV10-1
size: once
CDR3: CARSRTEIMLVYNSPLHF
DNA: TGCGCGAGATCTCGGACAGAAATTATGCTAGTCTATAATTCACCCCTCCACTTT

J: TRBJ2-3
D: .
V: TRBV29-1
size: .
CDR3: CSVEFMTDTQYF
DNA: TGCAGCGTTGAATTTATGACAGATACGCAGTATTTT

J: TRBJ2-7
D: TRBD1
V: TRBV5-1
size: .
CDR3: CASSPGDRGLQQYF
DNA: TGCGCCAGCAGCCCCGGGGACAGGGGGCTGCAGCAGTACTTC

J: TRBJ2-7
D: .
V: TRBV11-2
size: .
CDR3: CASSLWQYEQYF
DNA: TGTGCCAGCAGCTTATGGCAGTACGAGCAGTACTTC

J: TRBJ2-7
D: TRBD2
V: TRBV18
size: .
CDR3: CASSPPGLAGGKEQYF
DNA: TGTGCCAGCTCACCGCCGGGACTAGCGGGAGGGAAGGAGCAGTACTTC

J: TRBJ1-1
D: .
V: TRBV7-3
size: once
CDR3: CASSLETGRGTEAFF
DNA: TGTGCCAGCAGCCTGGAAACAGGGAGGGGCACTGAAGCTTTCTTT

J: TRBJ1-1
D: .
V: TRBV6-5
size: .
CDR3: CASSYSWQGSTEAFF
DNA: TGTGCCAGCAGTTACTCTTGGCAGGGGAGCACTGAAGCTTTCTTT

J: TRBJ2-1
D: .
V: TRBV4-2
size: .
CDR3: CASSQDNAGAYNEQFF
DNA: TGTGCCAGCAGCCAAGATAACGCAGGCGCCTACAATGAGCAGTTCTTC

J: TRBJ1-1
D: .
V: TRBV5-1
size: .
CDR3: CASSNDIMNTEAFF
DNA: TGCGCCAGCAGCAATGACATAATGAACACTGAAGCTTTCTTT

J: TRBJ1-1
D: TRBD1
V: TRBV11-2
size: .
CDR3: CASSFRGREAFF
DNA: TGTGCCAGCAGCTTCAGGGGGCGTGAAGCTTTCTTT

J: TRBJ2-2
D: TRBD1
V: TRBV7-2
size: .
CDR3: CASSLEGTGSGELFF
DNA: TGTGCCAGCAGCTTAGAGGGGACAGGGTCCGGGGAGCTGTTTTTT

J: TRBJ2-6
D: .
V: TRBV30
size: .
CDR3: CAWSVGGSGANVLTF
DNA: TGTGCCTGGAGTGTAGGCGGTTCTGGGGCCAACGTCCTGACTTTC

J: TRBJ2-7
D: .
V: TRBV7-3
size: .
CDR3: CASSLNPGGGRQYF
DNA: TGTGCCAGCAGCTTAAACCCCGGGGGAGGCCGTCAGTACTTC

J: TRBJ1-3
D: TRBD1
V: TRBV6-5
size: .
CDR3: CATRDRENGNTIYF
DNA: TGTGCCACCCGGGACAGGGAAAACGGAAACACCATATATTTT

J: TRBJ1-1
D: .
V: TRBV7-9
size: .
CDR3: CASSGGTEAFF
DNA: TGTGCCAGCAGCGGGGGGACTGAAGCTTTCTTT

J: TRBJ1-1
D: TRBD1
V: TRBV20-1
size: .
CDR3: CSAVKDRGAFF
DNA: TGCAGTGCTGTTAAGGACAGGGGAGCTTTCTTT

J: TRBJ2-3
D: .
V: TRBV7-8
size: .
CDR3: CASSLSSYTDTQYF
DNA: TGTGCCAGCAGCTTGAGCTCCTACACAGATACGCAGTATTTT

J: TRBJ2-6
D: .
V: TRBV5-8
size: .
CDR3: CASSLVRGSGANVLTF
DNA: TGTGCCAGCAGCTTGGTCAGGGGTAGTGGGGCCAACGTCCTGACTTTC

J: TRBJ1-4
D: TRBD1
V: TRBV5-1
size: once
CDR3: CASSTGQGGEKLFF
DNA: TGCGCCAGCAGTACCGGACAGGGTGGTGAAAAACTGTTTTTT

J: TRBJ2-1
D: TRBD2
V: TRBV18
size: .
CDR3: CASSIVGTSGGGSYNEQFF
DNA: TGTGCCAGCTCCATCGTCGGGACTAGCGGGGGAGGCTCCTACAATGAGCAGTTCTTC

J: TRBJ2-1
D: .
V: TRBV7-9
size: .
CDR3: CASSLVAATYNEQFF
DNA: TGTGCCAGCAGCTTAGTCGCCGCTACCTACAATGAGCAGTTCTTC

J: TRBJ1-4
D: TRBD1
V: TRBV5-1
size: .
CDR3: CASSPGGSNEKLFF
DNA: TGCGCCAGCAGTCCAGGGGGTTCTAATGAAAAACTGTTTTTT

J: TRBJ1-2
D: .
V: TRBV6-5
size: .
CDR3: CASRRDQGYYGYTF
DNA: TGTGCCAGCAGACGCGACCAGGGGTACTATGGCTACACCTTC

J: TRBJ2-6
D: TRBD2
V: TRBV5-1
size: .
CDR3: CASGGGSSGANVLTF
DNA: TGCGCCAGCGGGGGGGGTAGCTCAGGGGCCAACGTCCTGACTTTC

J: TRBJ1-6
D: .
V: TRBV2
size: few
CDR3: CASSEARLHNSPLHF
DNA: TGTGCCAGCAGTGAAGCAAGACTGCATAATTCACCCCTCCACTTT

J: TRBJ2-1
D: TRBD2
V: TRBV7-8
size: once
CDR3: CASSSRTSGGSYNEQFF
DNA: TGTGCCAGCAGCTCGCGGACTAGCGGGGGATCCTACAATGAGCAGTTCTTC

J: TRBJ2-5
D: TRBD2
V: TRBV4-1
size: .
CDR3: CASSPAPWASGGWETQYF
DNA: TGCGCCAGCAGCCCTGCCCCCTGGGCTAGCGGTGGGTGGGAGACCCAGTACTTC

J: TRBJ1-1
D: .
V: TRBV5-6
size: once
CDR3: CASSLPGNTEAFF
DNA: TGTGCCAGCAGCTTGCCAGGGAACACTGAAGCTTTCTTT

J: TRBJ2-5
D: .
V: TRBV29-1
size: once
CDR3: CSVEEGGETQYF
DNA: TGCAGCGTTGAAGAAGGAGGAGAGACCCAGTACTTC

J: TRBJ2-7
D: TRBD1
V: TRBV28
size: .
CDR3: CASSPYRGSYEQYF
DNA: TGTGCCAGCAGTCCCTACAGGGGCTCCTACGAGCAGTACTTC

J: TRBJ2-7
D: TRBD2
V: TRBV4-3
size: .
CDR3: CASSQVTPGGRGEQYF
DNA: TGCGCCAGCAGCCAAGTCACGCCGGGCGGGAGAGGCGAGCAGTACTTC

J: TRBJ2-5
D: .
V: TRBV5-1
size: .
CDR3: CASSLRRGLQETQYF
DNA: TGCGCCAGCAGCTTGCGCAGGGGCCTCCAAGAGACCCAGTACTTC

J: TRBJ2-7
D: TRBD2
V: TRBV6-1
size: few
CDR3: CASSRLAGEEQYF
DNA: TGTGCCAGCAGTAGACTAGCGGGGGAGGAGCAGTACTTC

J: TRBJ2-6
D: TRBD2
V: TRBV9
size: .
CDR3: CASSLGAGGPGANVLTF
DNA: TGTGCCAGCAGTCTAGGGGCGGGAGGGCCGGGGGCCAACGTCCTGACTTTC

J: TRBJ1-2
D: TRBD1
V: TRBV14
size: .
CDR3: CATRDSTQYGYTF
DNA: TGTGCCACCCGGGACAGTACCCAGTATGGCTACACCTTC

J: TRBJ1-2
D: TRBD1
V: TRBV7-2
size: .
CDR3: CASSLRTGRDGYTF
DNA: TGTGCCAGCAGCTTGAGGACAGGGAGGGATGGCTACACCTTC

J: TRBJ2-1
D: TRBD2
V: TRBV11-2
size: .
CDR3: CASSLRTSGFNEQFF
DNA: TGTGCCAGCAGCTTGCGCACTAGCGGCTTCAATGAGCAGTTCTTC

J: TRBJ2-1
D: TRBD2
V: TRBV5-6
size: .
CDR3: CASSGYAGGSYNEQFF
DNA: TGTGCCAGCAGCGGGTATGCGGGGGGCTCCTACAATGAGCAGTTCTTC

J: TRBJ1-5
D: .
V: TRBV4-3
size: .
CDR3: CASSQGKRSPQHF
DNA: TGCGCCAGCAGCCAAGGCAAGCGTTCGCCCCAGCATTTT